This entry lists 27 T cell receptor beta chains sequenced from one sample in a study of blood T cell repertoires in COVID-19. Profiling relied on immunoSEQ multiplex PCR, and the TCRdb table lists in-frame clones only, not all of them. The sample yields 200,000 to 250,000 clones, almost 85% seen once. The sample taken for sequencing was peripheral blood. The receptors come from a woman aged 40 to 50 with acute or convalescent COVID-19.

This chain uses TRBV30 with TRBJ1-1; tentatively, D is TRBD1 (5 bases). V lost 4 bases and J lost 1, with 10 bases in between. The germline V gene has CDR1 GTSNPN and CDR2 SVGIG (reference sequence). CDR3 size: 13 residues. CDR3 in DNA: TGTGCCTGGACAACAGGACCGAACACTGAAGCTTTCTTT. It specifies CAWTTGPNTEAFF.

The chain recombines TRBV15 with TRBJ2-7, with TRBD1 matching over 8 bases. Trimming at V came to 4 bases and at J to 5 bases, leaving 4 bases not matched to a gene. Germline loops: CDR1 LNHNV, CDR2 YYDKDF (reference sequence). The CDR3 contains 13 residues. The CDR3 region is CATSTQTGDEQYF. CDR3 sequence (DNA): TGTGCCACCAGCACCCAGACAGGGGACGAGCAGTACTTC.

The chain is built from TRBV3-1 (or the pseudogene TRBV3-2) and TRBJ1-1, with a possible D match to TRBD1 (6 bases). The germline V gene encodes CDR1 LGHDT and CDR2 YNNKEL (reference sequence). The V end lost 4 bases, the J end lost 4 bases, and 22 bases lay between the germline ends. CDR3 length: 17 residues. The CDR3 DNA reads as TGTGCCAGCAGCCTCGGGACAAGCCTGCATAGTAGCACTGAAGCTTTCTTT. This translates into CASSLGTSLHSSTEAFF.

V usage is TRBV7-3 and J usage is TRBJ2-7; D might be TRBD2 (5 bases). The CDR3 covers 13 residues. The V gene's germline CDR1 is SGHTA and CDR2 FQGTGA. V lost 5 bases, J lost 4 bases, and 12 bases lay in between. CDR3 sequence (DNA): TGTGCCAGCAGCATTTACTCGGGGTACGAGCAGTACTTC. This gives the protein CASSIYSGYEQYF.

This clone has only a few counts. The V call is TRBV6-2 or TRBV6-3, the J call TRBJ2-3; 7 bases agree with TRBD2. The V gene's germline CDR1 is MNHEY and CDR2 SVGEGT. CDR3 size: 13 residues. V lost 5 bases, J lost 4 bases, and 3 bases stayed unmatched. The CDR3 spells CASSPGGSDTQYF. In DNA form, the CDR3 reads TGTGCCAGCAGTCCGGGGGGATCAGATACGCAGTATTTT.

The chain recombines TRBV2 with TRBJ2-5; TRBD2 might be the D (6 bases). The V end lost 7 bases, the J end lost 0 bases, and 12 bases lay between the germline ends. The germline CDR1 and CDR2 sequences are SNHLY and FYNNEI. The CDR3 is made up of 14 amino acids. The CDR3 DNA is TGTGCCAGCAAAAGCCGGGACTACCAAGAGACCCAGTACTTC. It translates to CASKSRDYQETQYF.

The chain recombines TRBV23-1 with TRBJ1-2; D unclear. TRBV23-1 is an open reading frame, and its role is uncertain. V lost 6 bases, J lost 0 bases, and 14 bases lay in between. The CDR3 loop spans 15 amino acids. CDR3 in amino acids: CASSGKRDTNYGYTF. In DNA, the CDR3 is TGCGCCAGCAGCGGGAAGAGGGATACTAACTATGGCTACACCTTC.

The rearrangement joins TRBV2 to TRBJ1-2; no clear D gene. Trimming took 6 bases from V and 3 from J, leaving 17 bases between them. The CDR3 consists of 15 residues. Germline CDR1 reads SNHLY; CDR2 reads FYNNEI. The CDR3 is CASRTEARAYYGYTF. The CDR3 DNA sequence: TGTGCCAGCAGGACCGAGGCGAGGGCTTACTATGGCTACACCTTC.

The V call is TRBV9, the J call TRBJ2-1, with 12 nucleotides matching TRBD2. The CDR3 covers 15 residues. Germline trimming cut 4 bases from V and 8 bases from J; bases unmatched to any gene: 7. Looked up from germline, CDR1 is SGDLS and CDR2 is YYNGEE. CDR3: CASSPRTSGNDEQFF. The CDR3 nucleotides read TGTGCCAGCAGCCCACGGACTAGCGGGAACGATGAGCAGTTCTTC. Using reference TRBV9 and TRBJ2-1 for the parts outside the CDR3, the full variable domain is DSGVTQTPKHLITATGQRVTLRCSPRSGDLSVYWYQQSLDQGLQFLIQYYNGEERAKGNILERFSAQQFPDLHSELNLSSLELGDSALYFCASSPRTSGNDEQFFGPGTRLTVL.

The genes are TRBV5-1 and TRBJ1-1; perhaps TRBD1 as D (5 bases). The CDR3 spans 14 residues. The germline CDR1 and CDR2 sequences are SGHRS and YFSETQ. Trimming stripped 4 bases from V and 4 bases from J, with 14 bases between. The CDR3: CASSMTATSTEAFF. Written as DNA, the CDR3 is TGCGCCAGCAGCATGACAGCTACCTCCACTGAAGCTTTCTTT.

The J gene is TRBJ2-7, the V gene TRBV27; D gene uncertain. CDR3 length: 13 residues. The germline gives CDR1 MNHEY, CDR2 SMNVEV (reference sequence). V was pared by 0 bases and J by 5 bases, with 8 bases between. The DNA of the CDR3 is TGTGCCAGCAGTTTATCCCTAGGCGACGAGCAGTACTTC. Translating it yields CASSLSLGDEQYF.

V and J are TRBV5-4 and TRBJ2-1; the match to TRBD2 covers 11 bases. V dropped 2 bases and J dropped 7; count of bases not matched to a gene: 5. This CDR3 contains 15 residues. Germline CDR1 reads SGHNT; CDR2 reads YYREEE (reference sequence). Here the CDR3 reads CASSFTGLADNEQFF. The CDR3 bases are TGTGCCAGCAGCTTTACGGGACTAGCGGATAATGAGCAGTTCTTC.

This clone was counted a few times. This chain links TRBV20-1 with TRBJ2-1, with a tentative D call TRBD2 (6 bases). CDR3 length equals 11 residues. The germline V gene has CDR1 DFQATT and CDR2 SNEGSKA (reference sequence). V lost 5 bases and J 9 bases, leaving 11 bases between the germline ends. The CDR3 nucleotides read TGCAGTGCTTGGTTCGGGGGTGAGCAGTTCTTC. This codes for CSAWFGGEQFF.

V usage is TRBV27 and J usage is TRBJ2-3, with 12 bases identical to TRBD2. The CDR3 loop spans 20 amino acids. V lost 4 bases, J lost 6 bases, and 20 bases stayed unmatched. CDR1 and CDR2 (germline): MNHEY, SMNVEV (reference sequence). CDR3 DNA sequence: TGTGCCAGCAGTTCTAATCCCGCAGGACTAGCGGGGCCCCGGGGGGATACGCAGTATTTT. Its translation is CASSSNPAGLAGPRGDTQYF.

The gene calls are TRBV20-1 and TRBJ1-2, with D unclear. The CDR3 loop spans 10 amino acids. Germline V gives CDR1 DFQATT, CDR2 SNEGSKA (reference sequence). DNA for the CDR3: TGCAGCGGTTTCACCGGAGACTACACCTTC. Translating gives CSGFTGDYTF.

The J gene is TRBJ2-1, the V gene TRBV2; TRBD2 agrees at 8 bases. The CDR3 is made up of 14 amino acids. V lost 8 bases and J lost 7; bases outside the gene matches: 10. Germline loops: CDR1 SNHLY, CDR2 FYNNEI. The DNA of the CDR3 is TGTGCCAGCCGGCCGGGAGGGCCGCGGAATGAGCAGTTCTTC. Translated: CASRPGGPRNEQFF.

On this clone itself: This sample includes further DNA sequences coding for the same CDR3. The rearrangement links TRBV27 to TRBJ2-5, with TRBD2 matching over 7 bases. Germline V gene lookup returns CDR1 MNHEY and CDR2 SMNVEV (reference sequence). V shed 0 bases, J shed 5 bases, and the junction held 3 bases outside the gene matches. The CDR3 has 14 residues. The DNA for the CDR3 is TGTGCCAGCAGTTTATCGGGGGGGGTGGAGACCCAGTACTTC. Translation: CASSLSGGVETQYF.

This clone was seen a single time. DNA for the CDR3: TGTGCCAGCAGCCCCCGGTGGACTAGCGGATCCTACGAGCAGTACTTC. Its protein product is CASSPRWTSGSYEQYF. The chain couples TRBV7-2 to TRBJ2-7, with TRBD2 matching 10 bases. The CDR3 runs to 16 residues. Germline V gene data show CDR1 as SGHTA and CDR2 as FQGNSA. Losses at the gene ends were 5 bases for V and 1 base for J; bases not matched to a gene: 8.

The chain combines TRBV29-1 with TRBJ1-1; 7 nucleotides align to TRBD1. After removal of 3 bases from V and 7 bases from J, the junction contained 20 bases not matched to a gene. The CDR3 runs to 17 residues. Germline V gene lookup returns CDR1 SQVTM and CDR2 ANQGSEA. This chain's CDR3 is CSVETPKITRGTDEAFF. CDR3 DNA sequence: TGCAGCGTTGAGACGCCCAAAATAACCAGGGGGACTGATGAAGCTTTCTTT.

This clone came up a few times. V and J are TRBV3-1 (or the pseudogene TRBV3-2) and TRBJ2-6, with 7 bases identical to TRBD1. The V gene end was trimmed by 4 bases and the J gene end by 0 bases; junction bases not matched to a gene: 3. Germline V gene data show CDR1 as LGHDT and CDR2 as YNNKEL (reference sequence). The CDR3 is made up of 16 amino acids. The CDR3 region is CASSRDSPSGANVLTF. The DNA of the CDR3 is TGTGCCAGCAGCCGGGACAGCCCCTCTGGGGCCAACGTCCTGACTTTC.

The V gene is TRBV27, the J gene TRBJ2-5, with TRBD2 matching 9 bases. This CDR3 comprises 14 residues. With V trimmed by 3 bases and J by 5 bases, 4 bases remained unmatched. Per germline, CDR1 MNHEY and CDR2 SMNVEV (reference sequence). The CDR3 reads CASSLAGGRETQYF. For the CDR3, the DNA is TGTGCCAGCAGTTTGGCGGGGGGGCGGGAGACCCAGTACTTC.

The chain carries TRBV5-4 and TRBJ2-3; 10 bases are shared with TRBD2. CDR1 and CDR2 from the germline V gene are SGHNT and YYREEE (reference sequence). V was clipped by 4 bases and J by 0 bases; unmatched bases: 5. The CDR3 totals 16 residues. The CDR3 DNA is TGTGCCAGCAGCCCCCAGACTAGCGGGAGCACAGATACGCAGTATTTT. Amino acids: CASSPQTSGSTDTQYF.

V and J are TRBV9 and TRBJ2-3, with 10 bases lining up with TRBD2. Germline V gives CDR1 SGDLS, CDR2 YYNGEE. V lost 0 bases and J lost 7; bases outside the gene matches: 5. The length of the CDR3 is 15 residues. DNA for the CDR3: TGTGCCAGCAGCGTAGGGACTAGCGGAACCCATACGCAGTATTTT. This sequence encodes CASSVGTSGTHTQYF.

The chain uses TRBV6-1 and TRBJ1-2; D is perhaps TRBD1 (5 bases). V lost 2 bases to trimming and J lost 7 bases, with 11 bases between them. Per the germline V gene, CDR1 is MNHNS and CDR2 is SASEGT. This CDR3 region has 13 residues. CDR3 in DNA: TGTGCCAGCAGTGAATTAAGGGGCTCTGGCTACACCTTC. Its translation: CASSELRGSGYTF.

The DNA for the CDR3 is TGTGCCAGTAGCGGGGACAATGAGCAGTTCTTC. Its protein product is CASSGDNEQFF. This rearrangement joins TRBV19 to TRBJ2-1, with D perhaps matching TRBD2 (5 bases). Germline V gene lookup returns CDR1 LNHDA and CDR2 SQIVND (reference sequence). CDR3 size: 11 residues. The V end lost 6 bases, the J end lost 5 bases, and 5 bases lay between the germline ends.

This chain uses TRBV19 with TRBJ1-2; 8 bases fit TRBD1. V lost 10 bases and J lost 3; bases outside the gene matches: 13. This CDR3 contains 15 residues. CDR1 and CDR2 from the germline V gene are LNHDA and SQIVND (reference sequence). CDR3 nucleotides: TGTGCCACCCTCCGGGGGCAGGGGGCCTACTATGGCTACACCTTC. This encodes CATLRGQGAYYGYTF.

The rearrangement joins TRBV10-2 to TRBJ2-3; 7 nucleotides align to TRBD1. This CDR3 comprises 14 residues. The V segment lost 5 bases and the J segment 2 bases; nucleotides outside the gene matches: 4. The germline V gene has CDR1 WSHSY and CDR2 SAAADI. The DNA of the CDR3 is TGCGCCAGCAGTTGGGACAGTACCACAGATACGCAGTATTTT. This codes for CASSWDSTTDTQYF.